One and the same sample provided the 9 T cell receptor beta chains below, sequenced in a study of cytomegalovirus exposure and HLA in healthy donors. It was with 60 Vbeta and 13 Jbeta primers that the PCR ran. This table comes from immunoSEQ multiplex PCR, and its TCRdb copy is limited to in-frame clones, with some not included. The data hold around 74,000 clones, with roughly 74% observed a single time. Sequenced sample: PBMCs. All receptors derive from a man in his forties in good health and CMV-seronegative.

The CDR3 spells CASSYSGTANQPQHF. As DNA, the CDR3 is TGTGCCAGCAGTTACTCTGGGACAGCCAATCAGCCCCAGCATTTT. The rearrangement joins TRBV6-5 to TRBJ1-5; 7 nucleotides line up with TRBD1. The germline V gene has CDR1 MNHEY and CDR2 SVGAGI. The V segment lost 0 bases and the J segment 3 bases; nucleotides outside the gene matches: 2. The CDR3 is made up of 15 amino acids.

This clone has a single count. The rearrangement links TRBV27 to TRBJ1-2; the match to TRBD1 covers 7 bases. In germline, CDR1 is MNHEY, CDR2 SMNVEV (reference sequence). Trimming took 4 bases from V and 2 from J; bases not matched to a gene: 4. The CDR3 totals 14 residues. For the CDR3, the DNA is TGTGCCAGCAGTTCCCAAGGGGGCAACTATGGCTACACCTTC. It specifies CASSSQGGNYGYTF.

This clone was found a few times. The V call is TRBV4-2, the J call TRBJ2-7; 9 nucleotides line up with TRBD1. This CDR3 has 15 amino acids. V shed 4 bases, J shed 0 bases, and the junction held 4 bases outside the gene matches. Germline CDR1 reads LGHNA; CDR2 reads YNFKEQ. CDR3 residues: CASSPGTGSSYEQYF. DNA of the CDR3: TGTGCCAGCAGCCCCGGGACAGGGAGCTCCTACGAGCAGTACTTC.

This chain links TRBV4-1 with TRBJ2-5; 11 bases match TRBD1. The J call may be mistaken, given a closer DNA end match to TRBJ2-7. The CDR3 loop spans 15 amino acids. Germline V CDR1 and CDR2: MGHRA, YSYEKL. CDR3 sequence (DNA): TGCGCCAGCAGCCTTCCCGGGACAGGGGGAAGCGAGCAGTACTTC. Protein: CASSLPGTGGSEQYF.

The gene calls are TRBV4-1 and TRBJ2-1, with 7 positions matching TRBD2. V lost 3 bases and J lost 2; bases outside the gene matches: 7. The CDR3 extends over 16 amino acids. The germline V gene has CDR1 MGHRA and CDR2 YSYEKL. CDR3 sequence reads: CASSQEGLVAYNEQFF. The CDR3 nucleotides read TGCGCCAGCAGCCAGGAAGGACTAGTCGCCTACAATGAGCAGTTCTTC.

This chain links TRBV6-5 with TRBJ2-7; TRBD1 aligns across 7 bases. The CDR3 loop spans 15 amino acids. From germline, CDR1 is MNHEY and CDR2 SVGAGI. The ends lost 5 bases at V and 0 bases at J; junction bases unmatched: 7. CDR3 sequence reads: CASSQQGILSYEQYF. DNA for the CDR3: TGTGCCAGCAGTCAACAGGGGATACTCTCCTACGAGCAGTACTTC.

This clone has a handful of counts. The CDR3 bases are TGTGCCAGCAGACGCCCGGGAGAGGGGACTGAAGCTTTCTTT. Translating gives CASRRPGEGTEAFF. The chain uses TRBV6-5 and TRBJ1-1; weak D call: TRBD1 (5 bases). V was shortened by 6 bases and J by 5 bases, with 16 bases between the two germline ends. CDR1 and CDR2 (germline): MNHEY, SVGAGI. The CDR3 length is 14 residues.

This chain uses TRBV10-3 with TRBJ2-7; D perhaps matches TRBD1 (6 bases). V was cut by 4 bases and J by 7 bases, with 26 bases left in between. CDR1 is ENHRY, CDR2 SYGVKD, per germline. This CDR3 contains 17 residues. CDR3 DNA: TGTGCCATCAGTGTTACCCCCAGGGGCGGGTTGTCTGGAGAGCAGTACTTC. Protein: CAISVTPRGGLSGEQYF.

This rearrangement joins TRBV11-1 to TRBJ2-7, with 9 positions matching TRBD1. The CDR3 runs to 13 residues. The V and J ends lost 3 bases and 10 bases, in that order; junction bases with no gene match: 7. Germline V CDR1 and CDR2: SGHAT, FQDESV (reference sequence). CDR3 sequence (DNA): TGTGCCAGCAGCTTCGGGACAGGGAATCTACAGTACTTC. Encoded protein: CASSFGTGNLQYF.